This T cell receptor beta chain was documented in a study of OX40 agonist ivuxolimab in advanced cancers. Turning to the study itself: People in dose escalation had one of these cancers: hepatocellular carcinoma, melanoma, renal cell or head and neck cancer.

Autoimmune disease history or systemic immunosuppression led to patients being barred. Profiling relied on immunoSEQ multiplex PCR, and the TCRdb table lists in-frame clones only, not all of them. The top ten hold around 2% of the sample, which has over 55,000 clones, roughly nine tenths seen once. This CDR3 region has 18 residues. Germline V CDR1 and CDR2: MGHRA, YSYEKL. The chain is built from TRBV4-1 and TRBJ2-5; 13 bases match TRBD2. With the DNA end fitting TRBJ2-7 better, the J assignment may be wrong. This receptor was taken from an adult with an advanced solid tumor such as melanoma, head and neck, liver or kidney cancer. Sequenced here: CD4+ or CD8+ T cells sorted from blood, sampled in a trial of the OX40 agonist ivuxolimab. CDR3 residues: CASSQGTSGGRRSYEQYF. The CDR3 DNA is TGCGCCAGCAGCCAAGGGACTAGCGGGGGAAGACGCTCCTACGAGCAGTACTTC.